The 17 T cell receptor beta chains given below trace back to one sample, sequenced in a study of fetal regulatory T cell absence and autoimmunity. TCRdb's copy holds only in-frame clones and misses some; the assay was immunoSEQ multiplex PCR. Here the sample spans 95,000 or so clones, around 72% being singletons. The source material was pancreas tissue. The origin of the receptors is a male donor with IPEX syndrome.

This sequence joins TRBV4-3 and TRBJ2-7; D may be TRBD2 (6 bases). The CDR3 is 19 residues long. Trimming took off 0 bases at V and 2 bases at J, with 23 bases between the two ends. Germline V gene lookup returns CDR1 LGHNA and CDR2 YSLEER. This CDR3 is CASSQDAVFAGTPTYEQYF. CDR3 DNA: TGCGCCAGCAGCCAAGATGCCGTCTTTGCCGGGACTCCTACCTACGAGCAGTACTTC.

This rearrangement joins TRBV7-9 to TRBJ1-4, with 10 positions matching TRBD1. CDR1 is SEHNR, CDR2 FQNEAQ, per germline (reference sequence). This CDR3 comprises 15 residues. The trim removed 0 bases at V and 8 bases at J, leaving 3 bases unmatched. CDR3 DNA sequence: TGTGCCAGCAGCTTAGCCGGGACAGGGGACGAAAAACTGTTTTTT. Translation: CASSLAGTGDEKLFF.

The chain recombines TRBV7-9 with TRBJ1-5; 7 positions agree with TRBD1. Germline assignment: CDR1 SEHNR and CDR2 FQNEAQ (reference sequence). Germline trimming cut 5 bases from V and 2 bases from J; bases unmatched to any gene: 3. The CDR3 totals 14 residues. The chain's CDR3 is CASSTGQGNQPQHF. The CDR3 DNA follows: TGTGCCAGCAGCACAGGACAGGGCAATCAGCCCCAGCATTTT.

J is TRBJ1-3 and V is TRBV4-1; TRBD1 aligns across 7 bases. V shed 2 bases, J shed 7 bases, and the junction held 11 bases outside the gene matches. This CDR3 is built from 16 residues. Germline CDR1 reads MGHRA; CDR2 reads YSYEKL. The CDR3 nucleotides are TGCGCCAGCAGCCAAATCGACAGGGTGCTGGGGAACACCATATATTTT. Translation gives CASSQIDRVLGNTIYF.

The chain is built from TRBV12-5 and TRBJ1-2; TRBD1 aligns across 7 bases. This CDR3 has 11 residues. V dropped 6 bases and J dropped 8; count of bases not matched to a gene: 3. Per the germline V gene, CDR1 is LGHNT and CDR2 is FRNRAP. CDR3 nucleotide sequence: TGTGCTAGTGGCACAGGGGACGGCTACACCTTC. Amino acid sequence: CASGTGDGYTF.

The chain links TRBV7-2 to TRBJ2-7, with TRBD2 as a possible D gene (6 bases). The CDR3 length is 14 residues. With 5 bases removed from V and 3 bases from J, the gap between germline ends came to 14 bases. CDR1 and CDR2 from the germline V gene are SGHTA and FQGNSA. The CDR3 nucleotides read TGTGCCAGCAGCCCGACTAGTTTAGGCTACGAGCAGTACTTC. Translation gives CASSPTSLGYEQYF.

This chain uses TRBV4-1 with TRBJ2-6; TRBD2 agrees at 7 bases. Germline trimming cut 1 base from V and 2 bases from J; bases unmatched to any gene: 5. Looked up from germline, CDR1 is MGHRA and CDR2 is YSYEKL. The CDR3 covers 17 residues. This CDR3 reads CASSQGAGRAGANVLTF. The CDR3 nucleotides are TGCGCCAGCAGCCAAGGGGCAGGGAGGGCTGGGGCCAACGTCCTGACTTTC.

The CDR3 loop is CASSYRRVGQPQHF. Here the CDR3 DNA reads TGTGCCAGCAGTTATCGCAGGGTCGGACAGCCCCAGCATTTT. The chain is built from TRBV6-5 and TRBJ1-5, with TRBD1 as a possible D gene (5 bases). This CDR3 contains 14 residues. The V gene lost 3 bases and the J gene lost 7 bases, with 13 bases spanning the gap. The germline V gene has CDR1 MNHEY and CDR2 SVGAGI.

The genes are TRBV9 and TRBJ1-1; maybe TRBD1 (5 bases). The CDR3 has 17 amino acids. The germline V gene has CDR1 SGDLS and CDR2 YYNGEE. The V end lost 1 base, the J end lost 1 base, and 17 bases lay between the germline ends. The CDR3 nucleotides read TGTGCCAGCAGCGTAAAAAGGCAAGGGGACGGGAACACTGAAGCTTTCTTT. It is translated as CASSVKRQGDGNTEAFF.

The chain carries TRBV19 and TRBJ1-1, with unresolved D. CDR1 LNHDA and CDR2 SQIVND come from the germline V gene (reference sequence). The germline V and J ends were trimmed by 7 bases and 4 bases, with 13 bases remaining between them. The CDR3 extends over 13 amino acids. This CDR3 reads CASTENRFTEAFF. CDR3 coding DNA: TGTGCCAGTACCGAAAACAGATTCACTGAAGCTTTCTTT. The whole variable domain, remainder taken from reference TRBV19 and TRBJ1-1, is DGGITQSPKYLFRKEGQNVTLSCEQNLNHDAMYWYRQDPGQGLRLIYYSQIVNDFQKGDIAEGYSVSREKKESFPLTVTSAQKNPTAFYLCASTENRFTEAFFGQGTRLTVV.

Remarks on this clone: The sample has other DNA sequences that encode this CDR3 too. The chain uses TRBV11-2 and TRBJ2-3; 9 nucleotides line up with TRBD2. CDR1 is SGHAT, CDR2 FQNNGV, per germline. After removal of 2 bases from V and 3 bases from J, the junction contained 0 bases not matched to a gene. The CDR3 has 14 amino acids. The CDR3 sequence is CASSLLAGTDTQYF. CDR3 bases: TGTGCCAGCAGCTTACTAGCGGGGACAGATACGCAGTATTTT. The whole variable domain, filled in from reference TRBV11-2 and TRBJ2-3, reads EAGVAQSPRYKIIEKRQSVAFWCNPISGHATLYWYQQILGQGPKLLIQFQNNGVVDDSQLPKDRFSAERLKGVDSTLKIQPAKLEDSAVYLCASSLLAGTDTQYFGPGTRLTVL.

The V gene is TRBV9, the J gene TRBJ1-4; D possibly corresponds to TRBD1 (5 bases). V lost 4 bases, J lost 8 bases, and 18 bases lay in between. The germline V gene has CDR1 SGDLS and CDR2 YYNGEE. This CDR3 is 15 amino acids long. In nucleotides, the CDR3 is TGTGCCAGCAGCCCACACCGGGACCCTAGCGAAAAACTGTTTTTT. It is translated as CASSPHRDPSEKLFF.

The chain couples TRBV2 to TRBJ2-7, with 10 bases matching TRBD2. This CDR3 contains 15 residues. After removal of 5 bases from V and 0 bases from J, the junction contained 4 bases not matched to a gene. CDR1 and CDR2 from the germline V gene are SNHLY and FYNNEI. DNA of the CDR3: TGTGCCAGCAGTTCGACTAGCGGGTCCTCCTACGAGCAGTACTTC. Translating it yields CASSSTSGSSYEQYF. Full variable domain (missing parts from reference TRBV2 and TRBJ2-7): EPEVTQTPSHQVTQMGQEVILRCVPISNHLYFYWYRQILGQKVEFLVSFYNNEISEKSEIFDDQFSVERPDGSNFTLKIRSTKLEDSAMYFCASSSTSGSSYEQYFGPGTRLTVT.

In its sample, this clone was seen once. The chain recombines TRBV5-4 with TRBJ1-1; D remains ambiguous. Trimming took off 0 bases at V and 1 base at J, with 7 bases between the two ends. Germline loops: CDR1 SGHNT, CDR2 YYREEE (reference sequence). The CDR3 totals 14 residues. The CDR3 coding sequence is TGTGCCAGCAGCTTGGCCACAGCGAACACTGAAGCTTTCTTT. Translation gives CASSLATANTEAFF.

The V and J genes are TRBV10-3 and TRBJ1-2; TRBD1 aligns across 7 bases. With V trimmed by 0 bases and J by 7 bases, 8 bases remained unmatched. CDR1 is ENHRY, CDR2 SYGVKD, per germline. This CDR3 comprises 15 residues. The CDR3 loop is CAISESKTGSGGYTF. CDR3 coding DNA: TGTGCCATCAGTGAGTCTAAGACAGGGAGTGGTGGCTACACCTTC.

The CDR3 nucleotides read TGCGCCAGCAGCTTGCTTCCGCTAAGCGGGACGGTCAATGAGCAGTTCTTC. The encoded protein is CASSLLPLSGTVNEQFF. The chain is built from TRBV5-1 and TRBJ2-1; 7 bases are a match to TRBD2. This CDR3 has 17 amino acids. The V gene's germline CDR1 is SGHRS and CDR2 YFSETQ. V lost 1 base to trimming and J lost 6 bases; unmatched junction nucleotides: 13.

The CDR3, as DNA: TGTGCCAGCAGCTCGAGACAGGGGGGCACTGAAGCTTTCTTT. Protein: CASSSRQGGTEAFF. J is TRBJ1-1 and V is TRBV11-3; 9 positions agree with TRBD1. There are 14 residues in the CDR3. The trim removed 4 bases at V and 4 bases at J, leaving 4 bases unmatched. Per the germline V gene, CDR1 is SGHNT and CDR2 is YENEEA. Supplemented by reference TRBV11-3 and TRBJ1-1, the full variable domain reads EAGVVQSPRYKIIEKKQPVAFWCNPISGHNTLYWYLQNLGQGPELLIRYENEEAVDDSQLPKDRFSAERLKGVDSTLKIQPAELGDSAVYLCASSSRQGGTEAFFGQGTRLTVV.